This TCR beta chain was retrieved from a study of response to subunit inactivated influenza vaccine. General observations from the study: Researchers suggested that each seasonal influenza vaccination recruits few new T cells.

MiXCR was run by TCRdb on the RT-PCR reads, yielding one entry per CDR3 protein. The table lists just under 550,000 distinct CDR3 sequences, around a quarter of them singletons. The CDR3 covers 17 residues. CDR1 and CDR2 (germline): SGHTA, FQGNSA. Only a few counts were recorded for this clonotype. Its antigen is not known. The junction departs from the called germline gene at one end, perhaps through a read error. Separately, the same data were catalogued under a study of T cells expressing NK-cell markers. That study reports: Making the TCR beta cDNA relied on 5'RACE template switching with UMIs.

The rearrangement links TRBV7-2 to TRBJ1-6; 8 bases map to TRBD1. This specimen consisted of CD4+ T cells sorted from PBMCs, obtained 11 to 12 days after vaccination. The sequence derives from a man aged 45-65 years who received an inactivated influenza vaccine. In nucleotides, the CDR3 is TGCGCCAGCAGCTCGCCCGGACAGGGTGGGGTTTATTCACCCCTCCACTTT. As protein: CASSSPGQGGVYSPLHF.